Shown below are 14 T cell receptor beta chains from a single sample sequenced in a study of human T cells and chemical hapten exposure. TCRdb itself ran the RACE reads through MiXCR, one entry per CDR3 protein. The sample shows around 380,000 distinct CDR3 sequences, around 5.5% of them seen only once. Time point indicated: pre-sensitization, week 0. Noted treatment: therapeutic diphenylcyclopropenone sensitization with weekly scalp DPC. Sequenced material: whole blood, taken in connection with sensitization to the hapten diphenylcyclopropenone (DPC). The receptors shown here come from a woman between 18 and 29 years old with alopecia areata. Some clones in this sample may be carry-over from other donors' samples.

This rearrangement joins TRBV28 to TRBJ1-1; D unresolved. Deletions cut 7 bases from V and 4 bases from J, with 13 bases between. The CDR3 loop spans 13 amino acids. Germline V gene data show CDR1 as MDHEN and CDR2 as SYDVKM. CDR3 protein: CASTPPLGTEAFF. The CDR3 DNA is TGTGCCAGCACCCCCCCTTTGGGCACTGAAGCTTTCTTT.

This clonotype has just a few counts. The chain couples TRBV20-1 to TRBJ1-1; D not resolved. The germline V gene encodes CDR1 DFQATT and CDR2 SNEGSKA (reference sequence). The CDR3 sequence is 13 residues long. V gave up 5 bases and J gave up 5 bases, with 15 bases separating them. The CDR3 protein is CSAPVGYRTEAFF. The DNA of the CDR3 is TGCAGTGCTCCAGTTGGGTATCGGACTGAAGCTTTCTTT.

The chain uses TRBV29-1 and TRBJ2-4; D not certain. CDR3 length equals 16 residues. CDR1 is SQVTM, CDR2 ANQGSEA, per germline. V was pared by 7 bases and J by 4 bases, with 23 bases between. The CDR3 region has the DNA TGCAGCGCCCCGGACGGAAAGAGGTATTCGAAAAACATTCAGTACTTC. The encoded protein is CSAPDGKRYSKNIQYF.

V is TRBV3-1 and J is TRBJ2-3; D is perhaps TRBD1 (6 bases). This CDR3 is 13 amino acids long. Germline CDR1 LGHDT, CDR2 YNNKEL (reference sequence). The germline V and J ends were trimmed by 5 bases and 4 bases, with 10 bases remaining between them. CDR3 DNA: TGTGCCAGCAGCAGAAAGGGGGCAGATACGCAGTATTTT. Translation: CASSRKGADTQYF.

This clonotype was picked up many times. The V gene is TRBV7-6, the J gene TRBJ2-3; D may match TRBD1 or TRBD2 (5 bases each). Germline-derived CDR1 and CDR2 are SGHVS and FNYEAQ. There are 14 residues in the CDR3. With 3 bases removed from V and 4 bases from J, the gap between germline ends came to 11 bases. This CDR3 is CASSFGASSDTQYF. The CDR3 region has the DNA TGTGCCAGCAGCTTCGGGGCGTCTTCAGATACGCAGTATTTT.

This clonotype was seen only a few times. The V and J genes are TRBV4-1 and TRBJ2-5; TRBD2 matches at 12 bases. Trimming removed 3 bases from V and 6 bases from J; junction bases left unmatched: 8. Germline lookup yields CDR1 MGHRA and CDR2 YSYEKL. The CDR3 spans 16 residues. The CDR3 loop is CASSQLAGGPYKTQYF. The CDR3 nucleotides are TGCGCCAGCAGCCAGCTAGCGGGGGGGCCTTATAAGACCCAGTACTTC.

This clonotype was detected many times. The chain is built from TRBV7-2 and TRBJ1-4, with 7 bases that match TRBD1. The germline V gene encodes CDR1 SGHTA and CDR2 FQGNSA. The CDR3 covers 14 residues. The J segment lost 3 bases and the V segment lost 6 bases, leaving 4 bases of the junction unmatched. CDR3: CASRQTGSNEKLFF. The CDR3, as DNA: TGTGCCAGCAGACAGACAGGGTCTAATGAAAAACTGTTTTTT.

This clonotype was counted many times. The rearrangement links TRBV6-2 or TRBV6-3 to TRBJ2-1; 7 bases are shared with TRBD2. CDR1 is MNHEY, CDR2 SVGEGT, per germline. V gave up 7 bases and J gave up 2 bases; unmatched junction bases: 5. The length of the CDR3 is 14 residues. The CDR3 loop reads CASIKAGPYNEQFF. The CDR3 DNA reads TGTGCCAGCATAAAAGCGGGGCCCTACAATGAGCAGTTCTTC.

The gene calls are TRBV6-5 and TRBJ2-5; D not certain. The CDR3 extends over 14 amino acids. V lost 2 bases to trimming and J lost 5 bases, with 12 bases between them. The germline V gene encodes CDR1 MNHEY and CDR2 SVGAGI. The DNA of the CDR3 is TGTGCCAGCAGTTACGGGCAGACCCAGGAGACCCAGTACTTC. Protein sequence: CASSYGQTQETQYF.

The genes are TRBV11-2 and TRBJ2-5; D tentatively fits TRBD1 or TRBD2 (5 bases each). The CDR3 covers 13 residues. Trimming took 8 bases from V and 2 from J, leaving 12 bases between them. CDR1 and CDR2 (germline): SGHAT, FQNNGV. CDR3 region: CASVEGRQETQYF. CDR3 bases: TGTGCCAGCGTAGAGGGGCGTCAAGAGACCCAGTACTTC. The variable domain in full, completed from reference TRBV11-2 and TRBJ2-5, reads EAGVAQSPRYKIIEKRQSVAFWCNPISGHATLYWYQQILGQGPKLLIQFQNNGVVDDSQLPKDRFSAERLKGVDSTLKIQPAKLEDSAVYLCASVEGRQETQYFGPGTRLLVL.

This rearrangement joins TRBV6-6 to TRBJ1-4; D is unresolved. Per the germline V gene, CDR1 is MNHNY and CDR2 is SVGAGI (reference sequence). This CDR3 comprises 11 residues. The V gene lost 7 bases and the J gene lost 3 bases, with 3 bases spanning the gap. The CDR3 here is CASNANEKLFF. DNA for the CDR3: TGTGCCAGCAACGCTAATGAAAAACTGTTTTTT.

This rearrangement joins TRBV7-3 to TRBJ2-2, with D hard to call. Per germline, CDR1 SGHTA and CDR2 FQGTGA. Trimming cost V 7 bases and J 5 bases, with 14 bases left between them. This CDR3 has 14 residues. For the CDR3, the DNA is TGTGCCAGCACCCGATCGGCGGCGACCGGGGAGCTGTTTTTT. Protein sequence: CASTRSAATGELFF.

This clonotype was observed many times. The chain joins TRBV2 to TRBJ2-3; D not certain. There are 12 residues in the CDR3. V was trimmed by 7 bases and J by 10 bases, leaving 15 bases between them. Per germline, CDR1 SNHLY and CDR2 FYNNEI. The CDR3 protein is CASNWASWAQYF. The CDR3 DNA follows: TGTGCCAGCAATTGGGCTTCGTGGGCGCAGTATTTT.

This clonotype showed up many times. J is TRBJ1-2 and V is TRBV29-1; possibly TRBD1 for D (5 bases). Germline V lookup: CDR1 SQVTM, CDR2 ANQGSEA. V lost 4 bases and J lost 0, with 9 bases in between. This CDR3 is 13 amino acids long. CDR3 region: CSVAGDANYGYTF. DNA of the CDR3: TGCAGCGTTGCGGGGGACGCTAACTATGGCTACACCTTC. The full variable domain, with the rest looked up from reference TRBV29-1 and TRBJ1-2, is SAVISQKPSRDICQRGTSLTIQCQVDSQVTMMFWYRQQPGQSLTLIATANQGSEATYESGFVIDKFPISRPNLTFSTLTVSNMSPEDSSIYLCSVAGDANYGYTFGSGTRLTVV.